This TCR beta chain was identified during a study of T cells in Graves' hyperthyroidism and ophthalmopathy. Whole-study results and caveats: Most expanded thyroid clonotypes above 0.001 recurred in blood.

This clonotype came up many times. Its antigen is still unknown. Exclusions: uncontrolled infection, other autoimmune disease, pregnancy, lactation. Clinicians diagnosed patients from clinical symptoms, serum thyroxine and TRAb, thyroid ultrasound and orbital computed tomography. V lost 5 bases to trimming and J lost 4 bases, with 14 bases between them. CDR1 is SGHTA and CDR2 is FQGNSA in the germline V gene. This CDR3 has 14 residues. Authors of the study amplified TCR beta CDR3 regions from RNA transcripts. Carried out on the TCR CDR3, a first-round RT-PCR used the HTBI primer set. Each CDR3 protein is one row after TCRdb ran MiXCR on the multiplex PCR reads. Here the sample spans fewer than 110,000 distinct CDR3 sequences, over 45% being singletons.

The sequence derives from a man aged 35 to 55 with Graves' hyperthyroidism. The chain combines TRBV7-2 with TRBJ1-2, with D uncertain. The sequencing input was blood. The CDR3 nucleotides are TGTGCCAGCAGCCCCGACTCGGCCGGCTATGGCTACACCTTC. Translated: CASSPDSAGYGYTF.